This passage covers 7 T cell receptor beta chains from one sample sequenced in a study of blood T cell repertoires in COVID-19. Sequencing used immunoSEQ multiplex PCR; TCRdb keeps in-frame clones, though not all of them. Of about 200,000 clones in the sample, approximately 90% are singletons; the top ten hold 10%. The sequenced material came from peripheral blood. These receptors were taken from a woman aged 50 to 60 with COVID-19, enrolled during active disease.

This clone was counted once. The chain combines TRBV30 with TRBJ2-5, with 9 positions matching TRBD2. Germline V gives CDR1 GTSNPN, CDR2 SVGIG (reference sequence). This CDR3 has 15 residues. Trimming removed 3 bases from V and 5 bases from J; junction bases left unmatched: 10. CDR3: CAWSQRGLARETQYF. CDR3 bases: TGTGCCTGGAGCCAAAGGGGACTAGCAAGGGAGACCCAGTACTTC.

The CDR3 DNA sequence: TGTGCCAGCAGCTGGGACATCGGAGGCTCTGGAAACACCATATATTTT. Its protein is CASSWDIGGSGNTIYF. The V gene is TRBV5-8, the J gene TRBJ1-3, with D tentatively TRBD1 (6 bases). The germline CDR1 and CDR2 sequences are SGHTS and YDEGEE. CDR3 length: 16 amino acids. The V end was cut by 3 bases, the J end by 0 bases, with 13 bases between. The whole variable domain, filled in from reference TRBV5-8 and TRBJ1-3, reads EAGVTQSPTHLIKTRGQQATLRCSPISGHTSVYWYQQALGLGLQFLLWYDEGEERNRGNFPPRFSGRQFPNYSSELNVNALELEDSALYLCASSWDIGGSGNTIYFGEGSWLTVV.

The rearrangement joins TRBV5-8 to TRBJ2-3, with 10 bases identical to TRBD2. CDR1 and CDR2 from the germline V gene are SGHTS and YDEGEE. This CDR3 spans 19 amino acids. With 0 bases clipped from V and 2 bases from J, the junction kept 12 bases outside the gene matches. The CDR3 region has the DNA TGTGCCAGCAGCTTGGGGACGGACGCAGCGGGGGGGGACACAGATACGCAGTATTTT. Amino acids: CASSLGTDAAGGDTDTQYF.

In the case of this clone: Other DNA variants within this sample encode the same CDR3. This sequence joins TRBV5-4 and TRBJ2-5; TRBD2 is a possible D gene (6 bases). V dropped 0 bases and J dropped 5 bases, with 8 bases sitting between them. The CDR3 contains 13 residues. The V gene's germline CDR1 is SGHNT and CDR2 YYREEE (reference sequence). CDR3 nucleotide sequence: TGTGCCAGCAGCTTGGGGGGGAGGGAGACCCAGTACTTC. It encodes CASSLGGRETQYF.

The chain employs TRBV24-1 and TRBJ1-4; 9 bases align to TRBD1. This CDR3 has 17 residues. J was trimmed by 3 bases and V by 2 bases; bases with no gene match: 6. Germline V gene lookup returns CDR1 KGHDR and CDR2 SFDVKD. CDR3: CATSDSGQGRANEKLFF. The CDR3 nucleotides are TGTGCCACCAGTGATTCCGGACAGGGGAGGGCTAATGAAAAACTGTTTTTT.

This chain links TRBV27 with TRBJ2-7; D is perhaps TRBD1 (5 bases). Trimming stripped 7 bases from V and 5 bases from J, with 12 bases between. CDR3 size: 12 residues. The germline V gene encodes CDR1 MNHEY and CDR2 SMNVEV (reference sequence). In nucleotides, the CDR3 is TGTGCCAGCAAAAGGGGTAGCCACGAGCAGTACTTC. It is translated as CASKRGSHEQYF.

The rearrangement links TRBV10-3 to TRBJ1-4; 7 positions match TRBD1. The CDR3 is 15 residues long. Germline CDR1 is ENHRY and CDR2 is SYGVKD. J lost 2 bases, V lost 11 bases, and 11 bases had no gene match. CDR3 sequence reads: CASGQTKATNEKLFF. The CDR3 DNA follows: TGTGCCTCGGGACAGACCAAGGCGACTAATGAAAAACTGTTTTTT.